The 9 T cell receptor beta chains listed next were all sequenced from one sample in a study of CD8 T cells in ankylosing spondylitis. Whole-study findings and limits: Seemingly distinctive of ankylosing spondylitis blood was a TCR beta motif formed by eight highly homologous variants.

Their antigens are not known. A single record per CDR3 protein comes from TCRdb applying MiXCR to the 5' RACE reads. The sample yields approximately 300,000 distinct CDR3 sequences, under 8.5% seen once. The sequenced material came from blood, either unsorted or a sorted T cell fraction (not recorded which). The receptors stem from a male donor with ankylosing spondylitis.

This clonotype was seen ten or more times. A junction end diverges from the germline sequence, so it may reflect a read error. The chain is built from TRBV5-1 and TRBJ2-2; 8 nucleotides agree with TRBD2. The germline CDR1 and CDR2 sequences are SGHRS and YFSETQ. This CDR3 has 15 residues. The chain's CDR3 is CASSLSGRGTGELFF. Written as DNA, the CDR3 is TGTGCCAGCAGCTTGAGCGGGAGAGGCACCGGGGAGCTGTTTTTT.

This clonotype was seen a handful of times. The V gene is TRBV7-7, the J gene TRBJ1-2, with D maybe TRBD1 (6 bases). Germline V gene data show CDR1 as SSHAT and CDR2 as FNYEAQ (reference sequence). The CDR3 has 14 residues. V lost 9 bases to trimming and J lost 3 bases, with 17 bases between them. The CDR3 here is CARKGVGVDYGYTF. The CDR3 DNA sequence: TGTGCCAGAAAGGGGGTGGGGGTTGACTATGGCTACACCTTC.

This clonotype was detected only a few times. The chain's CDR3 is CASSLEGGSPYEQYF. CDR3 coding DNA: TGTGCCAGCAGCTTAGAAGGCGGGAGCCCCTACGAGCAGTACTTC. The chain is built from TRBV7-8 and TRBJ2-7; 7 nucleotides align to TRBD2. The CDR3 runs 15 residues. Germline loops: CDR1 SGHVS, CDR2 FQNEAQ. Germline trimming cut 1 base from V and 2 bases from J; bases unmatched to any gene: 5. Using reference TRBV7-8 and TRBJ2-7 for the parts outside the CDR3, the full variable domain is GAGVSQSPRYKVAKRGQDVALRCDPISGHVSLFWYQQALGQGPEFLTYFQNEAQLDKSGLPSDRFFAERPEGSVSTLKIQRTQQEDSAVYLCASSLEGGSPYEQYFGPGTRLTVT.

This clonotype was detected only a few times. The rearrangement links TRBV5-1 to TRBJ2-1; 14 bases fit TRBD2. This CDR3 is built from 18 residues. CDR1 and CDR2 from the germline V gene are SGHRS and YFSETQ. V gave up 3 bases and J gave up 6 bases; unmatched junction bases: 11. CDR3 loop: CASSSTLGLAGGPNEQFF. The CDR3 DNA reads TGCGCCAGCAGCTCGACCCTCGGACTAGCGGGAGGACCCAATGAGCAGTTCTTC.

This clonotype was counted a few times. The rearrangement joins TRBV7-9 to TRBJ2-6; D not certain. This CDR3 contains 16 residues. V was pared by 1 base and J by 0 bases, with 7 bases between. Germline lookup yields CDR1 SEHNR and CDR2 FQNEAQ (reference sequence). CDR3 residues: CASSLDIISGANVLTF. The CDR3 coding sequence is TGTGCCAGCAGCTTAGATATTATCTCTGGGGCCAACGTCCTGACTTTC.

This clonotype was seen a handful of times. The V call is TRBV29-1, the J call TRBJ2-7, with 7 nucleotides matching TRBD1. The CDR3 has 13 residues. The germline V gene encodes CDR1 SQVTM and CDR2 ANQGSEA. With 5 bases clipped from V and 2 bases from J, the junction kept 6 bases outside the gene matches. The CDR3 is CSVYRGPPYEQYF. The CDR3 nucleotides are TGCAGCGTTTACAGGGGCCCCCCCTACGAGCAGTACTTC.

The CDR3 bases are TGTGCCAGCAGCTTAGTGGGGCCAGGCACCCAGCCCCAGCATTTT. It is translated as CASSLVGPGTQPQHF. This chain uses TRBV7-8 with TRBJ1-5; D is possibly TRBD1 (5 bases). V lost 1 base and J 7 bases, leaving 14 bases between the germline ends. The CDR3 loop spans 15 amino acids. Per the germline V gene, CDR1 is SGHVS and CDR2 is FQNEAQ.

This clonotype has at least ten counts. The chain joins TRBV10-3 to TRBJ2-2; TRBD2 might be the D (7 bases). V was trimmed by 7 bases and J by 3 bases, leaving 12 bases between them. CDR3 length: 14 amino acids. The germline CDR1 and CDR2 sequences are ENHRY and SYGVKD. The DNA of the CDR3 is TGTGCCATCACCGGGGGGCGCGACACCGGGGAGCTGTTTTTT. It yields the protein CAITGGRDTGELFF.

The chain combines TRBV18 with TRBJ2-1; weak D call: TRBD2 (6 bases). The CDR3 loop spans 14 amino acids. In germline, CDR1 is KGHSH, CDR2 LQKENI. V was cut by 3 bases and J by 11 bases, with 17 bases left in between. CDR3 amino acids: CASSPGGLNEKQFF. The DNA of the CDR3 is TGTGCCAGCTCACCGGGGGGTTTGAATGAGAAGCAGTTCTTC.